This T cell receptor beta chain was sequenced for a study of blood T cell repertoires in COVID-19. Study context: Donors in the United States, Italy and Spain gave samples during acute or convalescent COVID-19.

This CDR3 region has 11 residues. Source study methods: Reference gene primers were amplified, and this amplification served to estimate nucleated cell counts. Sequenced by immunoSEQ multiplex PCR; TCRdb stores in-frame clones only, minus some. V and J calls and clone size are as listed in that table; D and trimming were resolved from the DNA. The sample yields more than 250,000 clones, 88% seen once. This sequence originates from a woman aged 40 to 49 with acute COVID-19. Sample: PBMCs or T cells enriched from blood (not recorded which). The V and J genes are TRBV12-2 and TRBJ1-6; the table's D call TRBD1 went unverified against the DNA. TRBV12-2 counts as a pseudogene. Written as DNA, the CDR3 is TGTGCAAGCCACAGGGCCCCACCCCTCCACTTT. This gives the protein CASHRAPPLHF.